This T cell receptor (beta chain) was profiled in a study of shared clonotypes between healthy human individuals. This clone was counted once. The antigen remains undetermined. Study-level results: Naive CD4 clonotypes overlapped across a few donors at about 5.3%. Blood alone was sampled, and tissue repertoires likely differ.

Deep level was the assay's run setting. TCRdb's table, derived via immunoSEQ multiplex PCR, lists solely in-frame clones and lacks some. The data show roughly 640,000 clones, with about 74% seen just once and 1.5% to 2% held by the top ten. Sequencing was carried out using memory CD4+ T cells sorted from blood. Subset: CD45RA-negative fraction. The receptor was isolated from a woman aged 30 to 39 in good health.

This chain's CDR3 is CASSLLGQGRYEQYF. The CDR3 nucleotides are TGTGCCAGCAGTTTATTGGGACAGGGGAGATACGAGCAGTACTTC. V usage is TRBV28 and J usage is TRBJ2-7; 10 bases map to TRBD1. J lost 4 bases, V lost 1 base, and 4 bases had no gene match. Germline CDR1 and CDR2: MDHEN and SYDVKM. This CDR3 spans 15 amino acids.